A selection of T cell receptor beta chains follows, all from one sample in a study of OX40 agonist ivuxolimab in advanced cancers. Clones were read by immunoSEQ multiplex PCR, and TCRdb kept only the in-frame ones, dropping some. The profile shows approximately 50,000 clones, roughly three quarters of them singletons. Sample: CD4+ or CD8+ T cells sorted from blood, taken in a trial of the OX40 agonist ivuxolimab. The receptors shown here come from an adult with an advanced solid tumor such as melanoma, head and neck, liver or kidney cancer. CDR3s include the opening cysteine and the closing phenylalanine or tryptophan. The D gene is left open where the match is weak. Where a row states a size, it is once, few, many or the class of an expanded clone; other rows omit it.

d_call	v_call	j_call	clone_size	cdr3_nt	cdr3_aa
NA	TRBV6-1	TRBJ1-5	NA	TGTGCCAGCAGTGTGCGAGCATATAGCAATCAGCCCCAGCATTTT	CASSVRAYSNQPQHF
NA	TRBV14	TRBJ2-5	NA	TGTGCCAGCAGTATATCTCGGGCCCAAGAGACCCAGTACTTC	CASSISRAQETQYF
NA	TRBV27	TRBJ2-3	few	TGTGCCAGCAGCAGAACTACAGATACGCAGTATTTT	CASSRTTDTQYF
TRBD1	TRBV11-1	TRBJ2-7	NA	TGTGCCAGCAGTCCCACCTGGGACAGCTCCTACGAGCAGTACTTC	CASSPTWDSSYEQYF
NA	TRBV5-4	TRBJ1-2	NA	TGTGCCAGCAGCTTGTCCGGAGGGTACGGCTACACCTTC	CASSLSGGYGYTF
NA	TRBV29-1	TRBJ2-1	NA	TGCAGCGTTGAAGAAGGGGCACAGATATACAGTGAGCAGTTCTTC	CSVEEGAQIYSEQFF
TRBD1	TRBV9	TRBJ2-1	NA	TGTGCCAGCAGCGGCCGGGACAGGGTTCGCGATGAGCAGTTCTTC	CASSGRDRVRDEQFF
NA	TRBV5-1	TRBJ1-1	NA	TGCGCCAGCAGCTTTCTCGTGGACAGTGAAGCTTTCTTT	CASSFLVDSEAFF
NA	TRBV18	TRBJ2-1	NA	TGTGCCAGCTCACCACTCAGGGCAAATGAGCAGTTCTTC	CASSPLRANEQFF
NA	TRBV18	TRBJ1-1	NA	TGTGCCAGCTCACCCGGACAGATGAACACTGAAGCTTTCTTT	CASSPGQMNTEAFF
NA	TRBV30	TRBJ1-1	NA	TGTGCCCGCATGGCGGGGGCCACTGAAGCTTTCTTT	CARMAGATEAFF
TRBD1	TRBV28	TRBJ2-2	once	TGTGCCAGCAGTAGGACAGGGGGCACCGGGGAGCTGTTTTTT	CASSRTGGTGELFF
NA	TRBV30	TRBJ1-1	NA	TGTGCCTGGAGCGGATACTTAGGAGCTGAAGCTTTCTTT	CAWSGYLGAEAFF
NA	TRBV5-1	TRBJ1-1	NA	TGCGCCAGCACTCTGCAGGGGACGAACACTGAAGCTTTCTTT	CASTLQGTNTEAFF
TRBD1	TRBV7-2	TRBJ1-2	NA	TGTGCCAGCAGCTTAGAGGGACAGTCAAGAGGCTACACCTTC	CASSLEGQSRGYTF
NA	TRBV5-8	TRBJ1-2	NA	TGTGCCAGCAGCTCTTTGCAGGGAAGGAATGGCTACACCTTC	CASSSLQGRNGYTF
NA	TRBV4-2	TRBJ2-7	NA	TGTGCCAGCAGCCAAGATCTTGGTTTGGGAAACTTCTACGAGCAGTACTTC	CASSQDLGLGNFYEQYF
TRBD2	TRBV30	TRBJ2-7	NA	TGTGCCTGGAGCGGGACTAGCGGGAGAGCCTACGAGCAGTACTTC	CAWSGTSGRAYEQYF
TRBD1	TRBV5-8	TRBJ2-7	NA	TGTGCCAGCAGCTTTGGACAGGGGGACCTCAAATACTTC	CASSFGQGDLKYF
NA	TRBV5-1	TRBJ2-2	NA	TGCGCCAGCAGCTCCGTGGCGAGGCCCGGGGAGCTGTTTTTT	CASSSVARPGELFF
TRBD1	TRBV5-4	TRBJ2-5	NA	TGTGCCAGCAGCTCCGGACAGGCGTTCGCAGAGACCCAGTACTTC	CASSSGQAFAETQYF
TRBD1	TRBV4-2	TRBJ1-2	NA	TGTGCCAGCAGCCTAAGGACAGGGGGCGTCTATGGCTACACCTTC	CASSLRTGGVYGYTF
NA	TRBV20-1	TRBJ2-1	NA	TGCAGTGCTAGGGGATACAATGAGCAGTTCTTC	CSARGYNEQFF
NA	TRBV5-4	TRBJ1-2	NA	TGTGCCAGCAGCTTGGACAGGAAGATCTATGGCTACACCTTC	CASSLDRKIYGYTF
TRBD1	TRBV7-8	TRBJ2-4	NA	TGTGCCAGCAGCTTAGATATAAAAAGGGGGCCGGACATTCAGTACTTC	CASSLDIKRGPDIQYF
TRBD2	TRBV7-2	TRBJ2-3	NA	TGTGCCAGCAACCAAGCGGGGGCCCTTAGGGATACGCAGTATTTT	CASNQAGALRDTQYF
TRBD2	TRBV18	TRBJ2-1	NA	TGTGCCAGCTCACCAAGGCTAGCGGGCCCGTACAATGAGCAGTTCTTC	CASSPRLAGPYNEQFF
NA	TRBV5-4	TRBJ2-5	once	TGTGCCAGCAGCTTGGGAGGTCGGGGTTACCAAGAGACCCAGTACTTC	CASSLGGRGYQETQYF
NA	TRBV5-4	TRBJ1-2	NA	TGTGCCAGCAGCGGGAACCGGGTCCGGGACTTTGGCTACACCTTC	CASSGNRVRDFGYTF
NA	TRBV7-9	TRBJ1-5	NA	TGTGCCAGCAGCTTAGCGGGCAGGGATGGAAATCAGCCCCAGCATTTT	CASSLAGRDGNQPQHF
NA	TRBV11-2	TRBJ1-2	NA	TGTGCCAGCAGCTCACTTCGGGTGGGCCAGATTAACTATGGCTACACCTTC	CASSSLRVGQINYGYTF
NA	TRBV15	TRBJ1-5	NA	TGTGCCACCAGCAGAGATCAGGGCTCAGGGCCCCAGCATTTT	CATSRDQGSGPQHF
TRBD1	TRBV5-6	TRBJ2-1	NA	TGTGCCAGCAGAGAAAACAGGGGGCCGTACAATGAGCAGTTCTTC	CASRENRGPYNEQFF
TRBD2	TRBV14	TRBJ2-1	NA	TGTGCCAGCAGCCGTCGGACTAGCGGGGGGGCTGATGAGCAGTTCTTC	CASSRRTSGGADEQFF
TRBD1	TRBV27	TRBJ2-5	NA	TGTGTCAGCAGTTTACCCTGGGACAGGGGAAGGTCTCAAGAGACCCAGTACTTC	CVSSLPWDRGRSQETQYF
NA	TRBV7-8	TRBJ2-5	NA	TGTGCCAGCAGCTTTCAGGGAAAGGAGACCCAGTACTTC	CASSFQGKETQYF
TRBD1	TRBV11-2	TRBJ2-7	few	TGTGCCAGCAGCTCGCTGGGACAGGGATCCTACGAGCAGTACTTC	CASSSLGQGSYEQYF
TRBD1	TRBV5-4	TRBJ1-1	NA	TGTGCCAGCAGCCTCCAAAAGACAGGGATGAACACTGAAGCTTTCTTT	CASSLQKTGMNTEAFF
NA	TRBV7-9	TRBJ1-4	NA	TGTGCCAGCAGCTTCCCTATGACAACTAATGAAAAACTGTTTTTT	CASSFPMTTNEKLFF
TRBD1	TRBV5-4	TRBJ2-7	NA	TGTGCCAGCAGTTCGCCGGGACAGCTGTCCTACGAGCAGTACTTC	CASSSPGQLSYEQYF
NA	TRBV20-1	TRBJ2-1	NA	TGCAGTGCTCCCCGCGGGGAGCAGTTCTTC	CSAPRGEQFF
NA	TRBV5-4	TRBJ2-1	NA	TGTGCCAGCAGTTATTACTATGAGCAGTTCTTC	CASSYYYEQFF
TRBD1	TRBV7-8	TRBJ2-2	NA	TGTGCCAGCAGCCACCCGGGGACAGGGAGGGTCGGGGAGCTGTTTTTT	CASSHPGTGRVGELFF
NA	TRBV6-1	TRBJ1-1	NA	TGTGCCAGCAGTGATTATAACCGGAACACTGAAGCTTTCTTT	CASSDYNRNTEAFF
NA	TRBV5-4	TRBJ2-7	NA	TGTGCCAGCAGTGATCAATCCCTCTCTTTCCACGAGCAGTACTTC	CASSDQSLSFHEQYF
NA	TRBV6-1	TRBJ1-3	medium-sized	TGTGCCAGCAGTGAAAGAGGCTCTGGAAACACCATATATTTT	CASSERGSGNTIYF